The 24 T cell receptor beta chains presented below share a single source sample, sequenced in a study of control samples from healthy donors and cancer patients. Profiling relied on immunoSEQ multiplex PCR, and the TCRdb table lists in-frame clones only, not all of them. Of about 70,000 clones in the sample, approximately 87% are singletons; the top ten hold 25% to 30%. The specimen sequenced was blood. These receptors were obtained from a man aged 45-60 years in good health.

This clone was recorded once. Here the CDR3 reads CASSSRWGYTF. Here the CDR3 DNA reads TGTGCCAGCAGTTCGCGGTGGGGCTACACCTTC. V usage is TRBV28 and J usage is TRBJ1-2; D is unclear. CDR1 MDHEN and CDR2 SYDVKM come from the germline V gene. With 4 bases removed from V and 8 bases from J, the gap between germline ends came to 8 bases. This CDR3 is 11 amino acids long.

The genes are TRBV30 and TRBJ2-1; 8 nucleotides agree with TRBD1. CDR1 is GTSNPN and CDR2 is SVGIG in the germline V gene (reference sequence). V was clipped by 1 base and J by 1 base; unmatched bases: 3. CDR3 length: 15 residues. CDR3: CAWSGGDRSYNEQFF. The CDR3 region has the DNA TGTGCCTGGAGTGGAGGGGACAGGTCCTACAATGAGCAGTTCTTC.

The gene calls are TRBV6-6 and TRBJ1-1; TRBD1 aligns across 10 bases. V lost 5 bases and J lost 4; bases outside the gene matches: 13. Per germline, CDR1 MNHNY and CDR2 SVGAGI (reference sequence). This CDR3 has 17 residues. This chain's CDR3 is CASSLRDRGTFGTEAFF. In DNA form, the CDR3 reads TGTGCCAGCAGTCTCCGGGACAGGGGAACTTTTGGCACTGAAGCTTTCTTT.

V usage is TRBV19 and J usage is TRBJ2-5; no clear D. V gave up 5 bases and J gave up 4 bases, with 2 bases separating them. Germline V gene lookup returns CDR1 LNHDA and CDR2 SQIVND (reference sequence). CDR3 length: 10 amino acids. CDR3: CASSGETQYF. For the CDR3, the DNA is TGTGCCAGTAGTGGAGAGACCCAGTACTTC. The complete variable domain, with remaining parts taken from reference TRBV19 and TRBJ2-5, reads DGGITQSPKYLFRKEGQNVTLSCEQNLNHDAMYWYRQDPGQGLRLIYYSQIVNDFQKGDIAEGYSVSREKKESFPLTVTSAQKNPTAFYLCASSGETQYFGPGTRLLVL.

This rearrangement joins TRBV5-4 to TRBJ2-5; 10 bases map to TRBD2. V lost 4 bases to trimming and J lost 1 base; unmatched junction nucleotides: 13. Germline values: CDR1 SGHNT, CDR2 YYREEE (reference sequence). CDR3 length: 18 residues. In nucleotides, the CDR3 is TGTGCCAGCAGCCCCCTACATTGGACTAGCGGACCCCAAGAGACCCAGTACTTC. Translation gives CASSPLHWTSGPQETQYF. Variable domain in full (rest from reference TRBV5-4 and TRBJ2-5): ETGVTQSPTHLIKTRGQQVTLRCSSQSGHNTVSWYQQALGQGPQFIFQYYREEENGRGNFPPRFSGLQFPNYSSELNVNALELDDSALYLCASSPLHWTSGPQETQYFGPGTRLLVL.

This clone was seen once. This rearrangement joins TRBV30 to TRBJ1-1; D not certain. The CDR3 consists of 14 residues. Germline assignment: CDR1 GTSNPN and CDR2 SVGIG (reference sequence). Trimming pared 1 base from V and 0 bases from J, leaving 9 bases between. The CDR3 bases are TGTGCCTGGAGTGCGTTTGTACTGAACACTGAAGCTTTCTTT. Protein product: CAWSAFVLNTEAFF.

The chain carries TRBV6-5 and TRBJ2-1; D is possibly TRBD1 or TRBD2 (6 bases each). The CDR3 loop spans 12 amino acids. Trimming pared 5 bases from V and 11 bases from J, leaving 13 bases between. Germline CDR1 MNHEY, CDR2 SVGAGI. As DNA, the CDR3 is TGTGCCAGCAGTCACCCCGGGGGCCAGCAGTTCTTC. Its protein is CASSHPGGQQFF.

The chain has TRBV14 and TRBJ2-7; 7 nucleotides agree with TRBD2. The CDR3 covers 16 residues. Germline V gene data show CDR1 as SGHDN and CDR2 as FVKESK. V dropped 1 base and J dropped 5; count of bases not matched to a gene: 11. CDR3 residues: CASSQVGREAGNEQYF. CDR3 nucleotides: TGTGCCAGCAGCCAAGTGGGCCGGGAGGCTGGGAACGAGCAGTACTTC.

This chain uses TRBV28 with TRBJ1-5; the D is unclear. The germline V gene has CDR1 MDHEN and CDR2 SYDVKM. Trimming removed 3 bases from V and 4 bases from J, with 10 bases in between. The CDR3 totals 14 residues. CDR3 DNA: TGTGCCAGCAGTTTCGGCTTGTGGAATCAGCCCCAGCATTTT. It is translated as CASSFGLWNQPQHF.

This chain uses TRBV25-1 with TRBJ1-2; unclear D gene. Deletions cut 8 bases from V and 4 bases from J, with 17 bases between. This CDR3 contains 14 residues. CDR1 and CDR2 from the germline V gene are MGHDK and SYGVNS. The CDR3 protein is CASRHGGQGYGYTF. The CDR3 DNA reads as TGTGCCAGCCGTCATGGTGGGCAAGGCTATGGCTACACCTTC.

V is TRBV2 and J is TRBJ2-7, with D tentatively TRBD1 (7 bases). The CDR3 contains 13 residues. Germline V gene lookup returns CDR1 SNHLY and CDR2 FYNNEI. V lost 5 bases and J lost 5, with 13 bases in between. CDR3 sequence reads: CASSPGGGHEQYF. Written as DNA, the CDR3 is TGTGCCAGCAGTCCAGGGGGAGGCCACGAGCAGTACTTC.

The genes are TRBV19 and TRBJ2-5, with D possibly called TRBD1 or TRBD2 (5 bases each). The CDR3 has 15 residues. Per the germline V gene, CDR1 is LNHDA and CDR2 is SQIVND (reference sequence). V was pared by 0 bases and J by 13 bases, with 21 bases between. The CDR3 nucleotides read TGTGCCAGTAGTATAGATAAGGGACCCGGTCGAACTCGGTACTTC. Its translation: CASSIDKGPGRTRYF.

The genes are TRBV30 and TRBJ2-1; the match to TRBD2 covers 10 bases. With V trimmed by 8 bases and J by 6 bases, 4 bases remained unmatched. Germline V gene data show CDR1 as GTSNPN and CDR2 as SVGIG (reference sequence). CDR3 length equals 12 residues. The CDR3 sequence is CAGWTSGNEQFF. In DNA form, the CDR3 reads TGTGCCGGGTGGACTAGCGGCAATGAGCAGTTCTTC.

The J gene is TRBJ1-6, the V gene TRBV5-6; D gene ambiguous. Between the trimmed V and J ends, which lost 3 bases and 9 bases, there was a span of 7 bases. This CDR3 is built from 12 residues. Germline V gene lookup returns CDR1 SGHDT and CDR2 YYEEEE. The CDR3 protein is CASSSRSSPLHF. The CDR3 DNA follows: TGTGCCAGCAGCTCGAGAAGTTCACCCCTCCACTTT.

J is TRBJ2-3 and V is TRBV2, with 8 bases lining up with TRBD2. V lost 0 bases, J lost 3 bases, and 8 bases stayed unmatched. The germline V gene has CDR1 SNHLY and CDR2 FYNNEI. The CDR3 has 17 residues. CDR3 residues: CASSEAGALAVTDTQYF. CDR3 DNA sequence: TGTGCCAGCAGTGAAGCGGGAGCACTAGCGGTTACAGATACGCAGTATTTT.

V is TRBV20-1 and J is TRBJ1-2; D perhaps matches TRBD1 (5 bases). This CDR3 has 14 residues. Trimming removed 3 bases at V and 10 bases at J, with 21 bases between. CDR1 and CDR2 (germline): DFQATT, SNEGSKA (reference sequence). The CDR3 is CSASDGTVRGPYTF. CDR3 DNA sequence: TGCAGTGCTAGTGATGGGACGGTTCGAGGGCCCTACACCTTC.

Details on this clone: Other nucleotide sequences from this sample produce the same CDR3. This sequence joins TRBV4-3 and TRBJ1-2; D uncertain. Per germline, CDR1 LGHNA and CDR2 YSLEER. The CDR3 extends over 13 amino acids. V lost 3 bases and J 2 bases, leaving 7 bases between the germline ends. CDR3 residues: CASSHERNYGYTF. Written as DNA, the CDR3 is TGCGCCAGCAGCCATGAGAGAAACTATGGCTACACCTTC.

This clone was seen more than once but under ten times. The chain links TRBV6-1 to TRBJ1-1, with TRBD1 matching 11 bases. V was clipped by 4 bases and J by 4 bases; unmatched bases: 11. This CDR3 is 17 amino acids long. CDR1 is MNHNS, CDR2 SASEGT, per germline. CDR3 protein: CASSGRVGQGAGTEAFF. DNA for the CDR3: TGTGCCAGCAGTGGGAGGGTAGGACAGGGGGCCGGCACTGAAGCTTTCTTT.

Here the CDR3 DNA reads TGTGCCAGCTCACCAAGCGGTCGAGGGGAGACCCAGTACTTC. Protein sequence: CASSPSGRGETQYF. The chain carries TRBV18 and TRBJ2-5; D perhaps matches TRBD2 (5 bases). The germline gives CDR1 KGHSH, CDR2 LQKENI. The CDR3 consists of 14 residues. V lost 2 bases and J 5 bases, leaving 12 bases between the germline ends.

The chain links TRBV19 to TRBJ2-3; D is possibly TRBD1 or TRBD2 (7 bases each). Trimming shortened V by 7 bases and J by 1 base, and 12 bases separated the two germline ends. CDR1 and CDR2 from the germline V gene are LNHDA and SQIVND (reference sequence). CDR3 length: 14 residues. CDR3 protein: CASIQGGGTDTQYF. For the CDR3, the DNA is TGTGCCAGTATCCAGGGGGGGGGCACAGATACGCAGTATTTT.

This chain joins TRBV25-1 and TRBJ1-3; D is ambiguous. The CDR3 has 12 amino acids. Looked up from germline, CDR1 is MGHDK and CDR2 is SYGVNS. Trimming pared 5 bases from V and 7 bases from J, leaving 9 bases between. This CDR3 reads CASSSLRNTIYF. The CDR3, as DNA: TGTGCCAGCAGTTCACTTCGGAACACCATATATTTT.

The CDR3 sequence: CASSQEVTSVKNIQYF. Written as DNA, the CDR3 is TGTGCCAGCAGCCAAGAAGTAACTAGCGTCAAAAACATTCAGTACTTC. The chain combines TRBV4-2 with TRBJ2-4; TRBD2 matches at 7 bases. V lost 0 bases, J lost 3 bases, and 5 bases stayed unmatched. The germline gives CDR1 LGHNA, CDR2 YNFKEQ. This CDR3 is built from 16 residues.

This clone has a handful of counts. This chain uses TRBV6-6 with TRBJ1-2; D uncertain. Trimming shortened V by 2 bases and J by 7 bases, and 8 bases separated the two germline ends. Looked up from germline, CDR1 is MNHNY and CDR2 is SVGAGI (reference sequence). The CDR3 extends over 12 amino acids. This CDR3 reads CASSYDVSGYTF. CDR3 coding DNA: TGTGCCAGCAGTTACGATGTCTCTGGCTACACCTTC.

The chain links TRBV24-1 to TRBJ2-5, with D possibly being TRBD2 (6 bases). Germline values: CDR1 KGHDR, CDR2 SFDVKD. This CDR3 has 13 amino acids. Trimming took off 3 bases at V and 13 bases at J, with 17 bases between the two ends. CDR3 in DNA: TGTGCCACCAGTGATGAGAGAGGAGGGGAAACGTACTTC. Amino acid sequence: CATSDERGGETYF.